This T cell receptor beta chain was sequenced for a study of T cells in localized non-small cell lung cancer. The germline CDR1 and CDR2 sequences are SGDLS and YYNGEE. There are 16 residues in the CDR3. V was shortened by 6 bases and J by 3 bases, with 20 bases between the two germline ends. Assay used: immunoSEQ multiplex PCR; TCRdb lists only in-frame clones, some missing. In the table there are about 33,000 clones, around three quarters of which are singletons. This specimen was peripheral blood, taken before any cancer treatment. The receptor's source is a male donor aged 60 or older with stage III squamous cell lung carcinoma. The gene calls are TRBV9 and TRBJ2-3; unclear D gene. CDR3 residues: CASTLNPSPGTDTQYF. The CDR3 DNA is TGTGCCAGCACCCTAAACCCAAGCCCCGGGACAGATACGCAGTATTTT. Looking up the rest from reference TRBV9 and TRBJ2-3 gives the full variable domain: DSGVTQTPKHLITATGQRVTLRCSPRSGDLSVYWYQQSLDQGLQFLIQYYNGEERAKGNILERFSAQQFPDLHSELNLSSLELGDSALYFCASTLNPSPGTDTQYFGPGTRLTVL.